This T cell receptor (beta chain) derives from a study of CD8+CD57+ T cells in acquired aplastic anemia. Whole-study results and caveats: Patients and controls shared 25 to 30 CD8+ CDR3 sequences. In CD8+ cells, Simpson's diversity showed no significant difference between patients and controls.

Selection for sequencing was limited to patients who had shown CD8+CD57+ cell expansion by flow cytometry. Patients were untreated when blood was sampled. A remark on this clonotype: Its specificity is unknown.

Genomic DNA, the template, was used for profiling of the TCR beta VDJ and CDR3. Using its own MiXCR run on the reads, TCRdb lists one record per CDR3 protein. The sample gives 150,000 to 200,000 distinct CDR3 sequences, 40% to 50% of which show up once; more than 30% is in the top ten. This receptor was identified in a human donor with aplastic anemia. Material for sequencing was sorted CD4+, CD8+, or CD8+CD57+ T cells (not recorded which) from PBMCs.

CDR3 amino acids: CASSTGGSDRNIQYF. In DNA, the CDR3 is TGTGCCAGCTCGACGGGGGGGTCTGATAGAAACATTCAGTACTTC. The chain combines TRBV4-2 with TRBJ2-4, with 8 bases matching TRBD2. The germline CDR1 and CDR2 sequences are LGHNA and YNFKEQ. J gave up 6 bases and V 8 bases, and 12 bases lay outside the gene matches. CDR3 size: 15 residues.